This T cell receptor beta chain came from a study of memory CD4+ T cells and cytomegalovirus serostatus. At the level of the study: Donors were healthy Belgian adults, 9 CMV seropositive and 24 seronegative.

CDR3 length: 13 amino acids. Trimming left V 5 bases short and J 4 bases short, with 8 bases between. Looked up from germline, CDR1 is SGHTA and CDR2 is FQGNSA. Single viable CD3+CD4+CD8-CD45RO+ cells were sorted as the memory CD4+ T cells. CMV serostatus came from serum IgG against pp150, pp28, p38, p52. Original processing methods: Out-of-frame sequences were removed, leaving 2,204,828 distinct TCRbeta sequences. Clones were sequenced by immunoSEQ multiplex PCR, and TCRdb holds only the in-frame ones, with some missing. Clone size and V and J calls were adopted from that table, with D and trimming inferred from the DNA. The sample has 27,000 or so clones, around 75% seen once; the top ten hold 0.68%.

The rearrangement joins TRBV7-2 to TRBJ2-2; the D gene could be TRBD1 or TRBD2 (5 bases each). What was sequenced was memory CD4+ T cells from blood. This clonotype was sampled from an adult in good health and CMV-seronegative. The CDR3 region is CASSPGTTGELFF. DNA for the CDR3: TGTGCCAGCAGCCCGGGGACCACCGGGGAGCTGTTTTTT.